This TCR beta chain derives from a study of immune evolution from preneoplasia to lung adenocarcinoma. Repertoires were generated with immunoSEQ multiplex PCR, while TCRdb's copy carries only in-frame clones and drops some. The data show 10,000 or so clones, approximately 82% seen once. Histologic diagnosis was independently verified by two lung pathologists. Trimming cost V 8 bases and J 3 bases, with 16 bases left between them. CDR1 LNHDA and CDR2 SQIVND come from the germline V gene (reference sequence). The length of the CDR3 is 14 residues. The origin of this receptor is a person aged 70 to 85 with lung adenocarcinoma. The sequenced sample consisted of FFPE minimally invasive lung adenocarcinoma tissue. The chain has TRBV19 and TRBJ1-1; the D gene is possibly TRBD1 (6 bases). The CDR3 reads CASRLGGADTEAFF. The CDR3 DNA follows: TGTGCCAGTCGTCTCGGGGGCGCGGACACTGAAGCTTTCTTT. The complete variable domain, with remaining parts taken from reference TRBV19 and TRBJ1-1, reads DGGITQSPKYLFRKEGQNVTLSCEQNLNHDAMYWYRQDPGQGLRLIYYSQIVNDFQKGDIAEGYSVSREKKESFPLTVTSAQKNPTAFYLCASRLGGADTEAFFGQGTRLTVV.